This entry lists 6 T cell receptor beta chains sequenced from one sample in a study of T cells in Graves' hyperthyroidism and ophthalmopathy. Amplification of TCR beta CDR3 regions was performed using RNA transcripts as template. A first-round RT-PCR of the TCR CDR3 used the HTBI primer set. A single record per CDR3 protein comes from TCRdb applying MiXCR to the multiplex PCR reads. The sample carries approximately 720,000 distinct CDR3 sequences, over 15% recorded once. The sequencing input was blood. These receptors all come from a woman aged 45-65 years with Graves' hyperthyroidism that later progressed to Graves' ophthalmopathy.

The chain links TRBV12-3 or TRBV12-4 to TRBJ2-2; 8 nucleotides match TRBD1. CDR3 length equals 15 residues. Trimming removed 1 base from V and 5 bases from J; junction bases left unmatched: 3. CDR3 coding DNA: TGTGCCAGCAGTTTAGTGACAGGGGTTACCGGGGAGCTGTTTTTT. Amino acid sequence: CASSLVTGVTGELFF.

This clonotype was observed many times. CDR3 sequence reads: CASSPKGDTEAFF. CDR3 coding DNA: TGTGCCAGCTCACCGAAGGGGGACACTGAAGCTTTCTTT. The rearrangement joins TRBV18 to TRBJ1-1, with D possibly being TRBD1 (6 bases). Germline lookup yields CDR1 KGHSH and CDR2 LQKENI. The CDR3 loop spans 13 amino acids. V shed 3 bases and J shed 3 bases, with 8 bases lying between them.

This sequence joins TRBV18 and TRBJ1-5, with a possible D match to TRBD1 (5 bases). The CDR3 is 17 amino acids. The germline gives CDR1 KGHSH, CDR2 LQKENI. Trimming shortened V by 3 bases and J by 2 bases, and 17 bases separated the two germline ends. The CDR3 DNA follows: TGTGCCAGCTCACCCTCAGACAGTATCTGGGGCAATCAGCCCCAGCATTTT. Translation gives CASSPSDSIWGNQPQHF. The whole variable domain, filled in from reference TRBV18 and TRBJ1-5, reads NAGVMQNPRHLVRRRGQEARLRCSPMKGHSHVYWYRQLPEEGLKFMVYLQKENIIDESGMPKERFSAEFPKEGPSILRIQQVVRGDSAAYFCASSPSDSIWGNQPQHFGDGTRLSIL.

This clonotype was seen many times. DNA for the CDR3: TGTGCCAGCAGTTTATCTGCGGGGAGCACTGAAGCTTTCTTT. Translation: CASSLSAGSTEAFF. The rearrangement joins TRBV27 to TRBJ1-1; the D is unclear. CDR3 length equals 14 residues. Germline CDR1 MNHEY, CDR2 SMNVEV (reference sequence). V lost 0 bases to trimming and J lost 4 bases, with 9 bases between them.

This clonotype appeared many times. The CDR3 loop reads CASRPGLGELFF. For the CDR3, the DNA is TGTGCCAGCAGGCCAGGGCTCGGGGAGCTGTTTTTT. The V and J genes are TRBV2 and TRBJ2-2, with D possibly matching TRBD1 (5 bases). Trimming removed 6 bases at V and 7 bases at J, with 9 bases between. This CDR3 is built from 12 residues. Germline CDR1 is SNHLY and CDR2 is FYNNEI. Complete variable domain (other parts from reference TRBV2 and TRBJ2-2): EPEVTQTPSHQVTQMGQEVILRCVPISNHLYFYWYRQILGQKVEFLVSFYNNEISEKSEIFDDQFSVERPDGSNFTLKIRSTKLEDSAMYFCASRPGLGELFFGEGSRLTVL.

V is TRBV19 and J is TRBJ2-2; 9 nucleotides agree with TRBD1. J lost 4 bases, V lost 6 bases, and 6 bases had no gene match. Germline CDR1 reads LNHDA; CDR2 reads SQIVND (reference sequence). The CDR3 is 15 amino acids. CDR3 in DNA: TGTGCCAGTAGGCTCGACAGGGGGAGCACCGGGGAGCTGTTTTTT. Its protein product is CASRLDRGSTGELFF.